This is a list of T cell receptor beta chains from one sample in a study of shared clonotypes between healthy human individuals. Here immunoSEQ multiplex PCR was the method, and the copy in TCRdb shows in-frame clones only, minus some. The repertoire has about 1 million clones, 65% to 80% of them found once; the top ten carry approximately 1.5%. Sequencing was performed on memory CD4+ T cells sorted from blood. These receptors all stem from a young man in good health. Both conserved end residues are part of each CDR3. The D gene is left open where the match is weak. Size is omitted from some rows. Given values are once, few, many or a class for expanded clones.

clone_size: NA; v_call: TRBV6-1; d_call: NA; j_call: TRBJ2-2; cdr3_nt: TGTGCCAGCAGTTTGTCGATAACCGGGGAGCTGTTTTTT; cdr3_aa: CASSLSITGELFF
clone_size: few; v_call: TRBV7-3; d_call: TRBD1; j_call: TRBJ2-3; cdr3_nt: TGTGCCAGGGACGACAGGGGGCTACCAGATACGCAGTATTTT; cdr3_aa: CARDDRGLPDTQYF
clone_size: NA; v_call: TRBV18; d_call: TRBD1; j_call: TRBJ2-1; cdr3_nt: TGTGCCAGCTCACCGGGACAGGGTGATGAGCAGTTCTTC; cdr3_aa: CASSPGQGDEQFF
clone_size: NA; v_call: TRBV7-9; d_call: NA; j_call: TRBJ2-7; cdr3_nt: TGTGCCAGCAGCTTTTCGGGCGGCTACGAGCAGTACTTC; cdr3_aa: CASSFSGGYEQYF
clone_size: NA; v_call: TRBV7-9; d_call: NA; j_call: TRBJ1-2; cdr3_nt: TGTGCCAGCAGCTTAGGACGGAGTGACTGGGACTATGGCTACACCTTC; cdr3_aa: CASSLGRSDWDYGYTF
clone_size: few; v_call: TRBV2; d_call: NA; j_call: TRBJ2-1; cdr3_nt: TGTGCCAGCAGACCAACCCCCGCGGGGAGGAATGAGCAGTTCTTC; cdr3_aa: CASRPTPAGRNEQFF
clone_size: NA; v_call: TRBV5-1; d_call: TRBD1; j_call: TRBJ2-2; cdr3_nt: TGCGCCAGCAGCCCCCGTTTAGGACAGGGTGGCACCGGGGAGCTGTTTTTT; cdr3_aa: CASSPRLGQGGTGELFF
clone_size: once; v_call: TRBV28; d_call: NA; j_call: TRBJ1-1; cdr3_nt: TGTGCCAGCAGTCCTGATCCGAACACTGAAGCTTTCTTT; cdr3_aa: CASSPDPNTEAFF
clone_size: NA; v_call: TRBV27; d_call: NA; j_call: TRBJ2-1; cdr3_nt: TGTGCCAGCAGTTTACTAGGGAGCTCCTACAATGAGCAGTTCTTC; cdr3_aa: CASSLLGSSYNEQFF
clone_size: few; v_call: TRBV18; d_call: NA; j_call: TRBJ2-7; cdr3_nt: TGTGCCAGCTCACCAGTACACAACTCCTACGAGCAGTACTTC; cdr3_aa: CASSPVHNSYEQYF
clone_size: NA; v_call: TRBV18; d_call: NA; j_call: TRBJ1-2; cdr3_nt: TGTGCCAGCTCGGGATCGGGACGGTCCAACTATGGCTACACCTTC; cdr3_aa: CASSGSGRSNYGYTF
clone_size: NA; v_call: TRBV11-2; d_call: NA; j_call: TRBJ2-7; cdr3_nt: TGTGCCAGCAGCTTAGGCAGGGAGTACGAGCAGTACTTC; cdr3_aa: CASSLGREYEQYF
clone_size: NA; v_call: TRBV9; d_call: NA; j_call: TRBJ1-2; cdr3_nt: TGTGCCAGCAGCGGCCCCGGGACACTGGGACTGTTGGATGGCTACACCTTC; cdr3_aa: CASSGPGTLGLLDGYTF
clone_size: NA; v_call: TRBV30; d_call: NA; j_call: TRBJ1-5; cdr3_nt: TGTGCCTGGAGTCCCGACTCAAATCAGCCCCAGCATTTT; cdr3_aa: CAWSPDSNQPQHF
clone_size: NA; v_call: TRBV28; d_call: TRBD1; j_call: TRBJ1-4; cdr3_nt: TGTGCCAGCAACACAGGGGGTGCAAAACTGTTTTTT; cdr3_aa: CASNTGGAKLFF
clone_size: NA; v_call: TRBV4-2; d_call: TRBD1; j_call: TRBJ1-2; cdr3_nt: TGTGCCAGCAGCCAGGAGGGGACAGGGTTAGGCTACACCTTC; cdr3_aa: CASSQEGTGLGYTF
clone_size: few; v_call: TRBV30; d_call: TRBD2; j_call: TRBJ2-3; cdr3_nt: TGTGCCTGGAGTGTTTCTAGCGGGGTCACAGATACGCAGTATTTT; cdr3_aa: CAWSVSSGVTDTQYF
clone_size: few; v_call: TRBV29-1; d_call: NA; j_call: TRBJ2-3; cdr3_nt: TGCAGCGTTGAAAGGGGTAGGGGAAGGACAGATACGCAGTATTTT; cdr3_aa: CSVERGRGRTDTQYF
clone_size: NA; v_call: TRBV6-6; d_call: TRBD1; j_call: TRBJ2-2; cdr3_nt: TGTGCCAGCACAGGGACAGGGGGCTCCGGGGAGCTGTTTTTT; cdr3_aa: CASTGTGGSGELFF
clone_size: NA; v_call: TRBV6-1; d_call: TRBD1; j_call: TRBJ1-5; cdr3_nt: TGTGCCAGCAGTGAACGGGGGGACAGGTTGAATTTT; cdr3_aa: CASSERGDRLNF
clone_size: few; v_call: TRBV19; d_call: TRBD1; j_call: TRBJ1-1; cdr3_nt: TGTGCCAGTAGCCGCCCGGGACAGGGGAACACTGAAGCTTTCTTT; cdr3_aa: CASSRPGQGNTEAFF
clone_size: NA; v_call: TRBV5-7; d_call: NA; j_call: TRBJ2-7; cdr3_nt: TGTGCCAGCAGCTTATCGGGGCCTCCCTACGAGCAGTACTTC; cdr3_aa: CASSLSGPPYEQYF
clone_size: NA; v_call: TRBV30; d_call: NA; j_call: TRBJ1-6; cdr3_nt: TGTGCCTGGAGTGTAGGTATGGAGAGCTCCTATAATTCACCCCTCCACTTT; cdr3_aa: CAWSVGMESSYNSPLHF
clone_size: few; v_call: TRBV29-1; d_call: TRBD2; j_call: TRBJ2-1; cdr3_nt: TGCAGCCTATCTAGCGGGGCCTACAATGAGCAGTTCTTC; cdr3_aa: CSLSSGAYNEQFF
clone_size: NA; v_call: TRBV5-1; d_call: NA; j_call: TRBJ1-1; cdr3_nt: TGCGCCAGCAGCTTGGTTCCGGACAGGAACACTGAAGCTTTCTTT; cdr3_aa: CASSLVPDRNTEAFF
clone_size: NA; v_call: TRBV9; d_call: NA; j_call: TRBJ2-2; cdr3_nt: TGTGCCAGCAGCCGTGATACCGGGGAGCTGTTTTTT; cdr3_aa: CASSRDTGELFF
clone_size: few; v_call: TRBV7-3; d_call: TRBD2; j_call: TRBJ2-3; cdr3_nt: TGTGCCAGCAGCTACAGCGGGGGGAGCACAGATACGCAGTATTTT; cdr3_aa: CASSYSGGSTDTQYF
clone_size: NA; v_call: TRBV5-1; d_call: NA; j_call: TRBJ2-3; cdr3_nt: TGCGCCAGCAGCACCAGGACGGCTGTGGGAGATACGCAGTATTTT; cdr3_aa: CASSTRTAVGDTQYF
clone_size: few; v_call: TRBV27; d_call: TRBD1; j_call: TRBJ1-5; cdr3_nt: TGTGCCAGCAGACAGGGGATAGTATCGCCCCAGCATTTT; cdr3_aa: CASRQGIVSPQHF
clone_size: NA; v_call: TRBV6-5; d_call: NA; j_call: TRBJ1-3; cdr3_nt: TGTGCCAGCAGCCCCGCAAAGGGGGTAGACACCATATATTTT; cdr3_aa: CASSPAKGVDTIYF
clone_size: few; v_call: TRBV7-2; d_call: TRBD1; j_call: TRBJ1-1; cdr3_nt: TGTGCCAGCAGCAAACAGGGGTACACTGAAGCTTTCTTT; cdr3_aa: CASSKQGYTEAFF
clone_size: NA; v_call: TRBV29-1; d_call: NA; j_call: TRBJ1-5; cdr3_nt: TGCAGCGTTGTTCCCAGCCTAAGCAATCAGCCCCAGCATTTT; cdr3_aa: CSVVPSLSNQPQHF
clone_size: NA; v_call: TRBV29-1; d_call: NA; j_call: TRBJ2-7; cdr3_nt: TGCAGCGTAAGGGACGAGAGCTCCTACGAGCAGTACTTC; cdr3_aa: CSVRDESSYEQYF
clone_size: once; v_call: TRBV2; d_call: TRBD2; j_call: TRBJ2-1; cdr3_nt: TGTGCCAGCAGTGGGAGTAGCGGGACGGCTAGTGAGCAGTTCTTC; cdr3_aa: CASSGSSGTASEQFF
clone_size: NA; v_call: TRBV5-5; d_call: NA; j_call: TRBJ1-6; cdr3_nt: TGTGCCAGCAGCTACTTCCATAGTGAGGGTTCACCCCTCCACTTT; cdr3_aa: CASSYFHSEGSPLHF
clone_size: few; v_call: TRBV7-2; d_call: NA; j_call: TRBJ1-5; cdr3_nt: TGTGCCAGCAGCTTAGGGACCGCCCAGAATCAGCCCCAGCATTTT; cdr3_aa: CASSLGTAQNQPQHF
clone_size: many; v_call: TRBV11-1; d_call: TRBD2; j_call: TRBJ2-5; cdr3_nt: TGTGCCAGCAGCAAAAGCTGGACTAGCGGGGAGACCCAGTACTTC; cdr3_aa: CASSKSWTSGETQYF
clone_size: NA; v_call: TRBV19; d_call: TRBD2; j_call: TRBJ2-5; cdr3_nt: TGTGCCAGTAGGAACCGGGAGGGAGAAGAGACCCAGTACTTC; cdr3_aa: CASRNREGEETQYF
clone_size: once; v_call: TRBV5-1; d_call: TRBD2; j_call: TRBJ2-3; cdr3_nt: TGCGCCAGCAGCTCGCAAGCGGGAGCGGCAGATACGCAGTATTTT; cdr3_aa: CASSSQAGAADTQYF
clone_size: NA; v_call: TRBV4-3; d_call: NA; j_call: TRBJ2-1; cdr3_nt: TGCGCCAGCAGCCAAGTCACTTCTTTGGGTGAGCAGTTCTTC; cdr3_aa: CASSQVTSLGEQFF
clone_size: NA; v_call: TRBV5-1; d_call: TRBD2; j_call: TRBJ2-7; cdr3_nt: TGCGCCAGCAGCTTGGATGGCGGGCTAGCGGCATATTACGAGCAGTACTTC; cdr3_aa: CASSLDGGLAAYYEQYF
clone_size: NA; v_call: TRBV28; d_call: NA; j_call: TRBJ1-6; cdr3_nt: TGTGCCAGCAGTTTAGACCCCAGGAGTGACCCCCTCCACTTT; cdr3_aa: CASSLDPRSDPLHF
clone_size: NA; v_call: TRBV2; d_call: TRBD1; j_call: TRBJ2-1; cdr3_nt: TGTGCCAGCAGCCAGCAGGGGGCGTTCAATGAGCAGTTCTTC; cdr3_aa: CASSQQGAFNEQFF
clone_size: NA; v_call: TRBV30; d_call: NA; j_call: TRBJ2-7; cdr3_nt: TGTGCCTGGATAAGAACGGGAGCTTCCTACGAGCAGTACTTC; cdr3_aa: CAWIRTGASYEQYF
clone_size: NA; v_call: TRBV7-9; d_call: NA; j_call: TRBJ2-7; cdr3_nt: TGTGCCAGCAGCTTAGGGAGCGGGCTCTCCTACGAGCAGTACTTC; cdr3_aa: CASSLGSGLSYEQYF
clone_size: NA; v_call: TRBV2; d_call: NA; j_call: TRBJ2-7; cdr3_nt: TGTGCCAGCAGAACCGGGACTCCTATCAAGCAGTACTTC; cdr3_aa: CASRTGTPIKQYF
clone_size: NA; v_call: TRBV7-9; d_call: TRBD2; j_call: TRBJ2-1; cdr3_nt: TGTGCCAGCAGGGAGGGGACTAGCGATAGCAATGAGCAGTTCTTC; cdr3_aa: CASREGTSDSNEQFF
clone_size: NA; v_call: TRBV9; d_call: TRBD2; j_call: TRBJ2-5; cdr3_nt: TGTGCCAGCAGCCCGACTAGCGGGGGGACGGAGACCCAGTACTTC; cdr3_aa: CASSPTSGGTETQYF
clone_size: NA; v_call: TRBV5-1; d_call: TRBD2; j_call: TRBJ2-3; cdr3_nt: TGCGCCAGCAGCTTCGGGACTAGCGGGAGGGCCGGATCAGATACGCAGTATTTT; cdr3_aa: CASSFGTSGRAGSDTQYF
clone_size: NA; v_call: TRBV18; d_call: TRBD1; j_call: TRBJ1-4; cdr3_nt: TGTGCCAGCTCACGGGGACAGGGCGCAGCTAATGAAAAACTGTTTTTT; cdr3_aa: CASSRGQGAANEKLFF
clone_size: NA; v_call: TRBV6-1; d_call: NA; j_call: TRBJ2-3; cdr3_nt: TGTGCCAGCAGCCAGGGAAATACGCAGTATTTT; cdr3_aa: CASSQGNTQYF
clone_size: NA; v_call: TRBV7-2; d_call: NA; j_call: TRBJ1-5; cdr3_nt: TGTGCCAGCAGCTCCTACAGGGAACAGCCCCAGCATTTT; cdr3_aa: CASSSYREQPQHF
clone_size: NA; v_call: TRBV6-6; d_call: TRBD1; j_call: TRBJ1-6; cdr3_nt: TGTGCCAGCAGGATCCCCGGGACAGTGCCGACACCCCTCCACTTT; cdr3_aa: CASRIPGTVPTPLHF